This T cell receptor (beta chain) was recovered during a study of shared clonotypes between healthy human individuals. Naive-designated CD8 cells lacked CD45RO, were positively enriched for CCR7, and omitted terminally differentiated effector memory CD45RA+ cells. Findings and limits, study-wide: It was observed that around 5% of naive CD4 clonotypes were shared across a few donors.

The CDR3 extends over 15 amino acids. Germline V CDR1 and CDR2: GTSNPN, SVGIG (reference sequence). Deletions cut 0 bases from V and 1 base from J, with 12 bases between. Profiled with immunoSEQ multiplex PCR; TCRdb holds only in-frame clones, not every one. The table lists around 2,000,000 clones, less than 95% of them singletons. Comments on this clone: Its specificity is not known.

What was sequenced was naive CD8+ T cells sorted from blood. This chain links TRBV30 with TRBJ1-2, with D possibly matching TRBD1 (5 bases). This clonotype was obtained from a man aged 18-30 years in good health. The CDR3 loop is CAWSVNQGLNYGYTF. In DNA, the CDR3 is TGTGCCTGGAGTGTCAACCAGGGCCTTAACTATGGCTACACCTTC.